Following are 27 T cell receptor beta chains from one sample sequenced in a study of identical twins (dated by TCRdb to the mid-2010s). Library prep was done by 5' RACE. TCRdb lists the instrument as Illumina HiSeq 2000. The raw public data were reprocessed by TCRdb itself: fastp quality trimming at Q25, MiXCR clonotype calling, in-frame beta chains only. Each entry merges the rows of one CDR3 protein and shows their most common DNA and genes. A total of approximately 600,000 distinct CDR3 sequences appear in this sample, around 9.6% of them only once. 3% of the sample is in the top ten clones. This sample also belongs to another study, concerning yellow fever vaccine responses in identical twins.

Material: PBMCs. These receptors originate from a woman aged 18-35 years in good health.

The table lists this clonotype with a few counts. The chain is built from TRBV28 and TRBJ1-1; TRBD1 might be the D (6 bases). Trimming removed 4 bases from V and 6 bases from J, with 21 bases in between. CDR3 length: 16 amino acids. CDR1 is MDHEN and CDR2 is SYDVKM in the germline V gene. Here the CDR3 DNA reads TGTGCCAGCAGTTCACCTACGGCAGGGGCTCGGGCTGAAGCTTTCTTT. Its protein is CASSSPTAGARAEAFF.

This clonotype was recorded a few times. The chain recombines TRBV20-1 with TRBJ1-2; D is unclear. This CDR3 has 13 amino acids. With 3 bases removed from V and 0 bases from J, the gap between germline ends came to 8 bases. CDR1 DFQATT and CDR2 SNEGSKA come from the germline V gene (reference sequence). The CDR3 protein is CSAREITNYGYTF. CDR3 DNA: TGCAGTGCTAGGGAGATTACTAACTATGGCTACACCTTC.

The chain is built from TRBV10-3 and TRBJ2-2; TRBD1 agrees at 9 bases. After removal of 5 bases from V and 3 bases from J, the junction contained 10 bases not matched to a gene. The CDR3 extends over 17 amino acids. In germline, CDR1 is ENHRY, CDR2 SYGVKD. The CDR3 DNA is TGTGCCATCAGTTCCTCACAGGGGGCGCCGGACACCGGGGAGCTGTTTTTT. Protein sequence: CAISSSQGAPDTGELFF.

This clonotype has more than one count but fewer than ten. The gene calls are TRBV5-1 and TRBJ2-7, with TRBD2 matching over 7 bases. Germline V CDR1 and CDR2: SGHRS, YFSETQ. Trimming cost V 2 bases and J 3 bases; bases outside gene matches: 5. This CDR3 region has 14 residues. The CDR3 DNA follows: TGCGCCAGCAGCTTAGGACTAGTCCGCTACGAGCAGTACTTC. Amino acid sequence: CASSLGLVRYEQYF. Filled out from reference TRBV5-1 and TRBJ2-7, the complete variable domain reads KAGVTQTPRYLIKTRGQQVTLSCSPISGHRSVSWYQQTPGQGLQFLFEYFSETQRNKGNFPGRFSGRQFSNSRSEMNVSTLELGDSALYLCASSLGLVRYEQYFGPGTRLTVT.

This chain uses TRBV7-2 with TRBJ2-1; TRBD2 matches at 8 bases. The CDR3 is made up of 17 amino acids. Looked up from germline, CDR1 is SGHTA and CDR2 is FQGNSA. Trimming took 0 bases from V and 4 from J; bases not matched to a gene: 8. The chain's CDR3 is CASSLAVSSGRYNEQFF. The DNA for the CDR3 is TGTGCCAGCAGCTTAGCTGTGTCTAGCGGGCGATACAATGAGCAGTTCTTC. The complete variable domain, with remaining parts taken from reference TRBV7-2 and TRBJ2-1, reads GAGVSQSPSNKVTEKGKDVELRCDPISGHTALYWYRQSLGQGLEFLIYFQGNSAPDKSGLPSDRFSAERTGGSVSTLTIQRTQQEDSAVYLCASSLAVSSGRYNEQFFGPGTRLTVL.

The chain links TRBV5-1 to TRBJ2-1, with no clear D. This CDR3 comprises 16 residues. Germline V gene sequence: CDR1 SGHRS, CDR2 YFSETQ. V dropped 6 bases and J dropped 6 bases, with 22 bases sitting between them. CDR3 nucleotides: TGCGCCAGCATGGCCCACCTGTCAGGAAGCGCCAATGAGCAGTTCTTC. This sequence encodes CASMAHLSGSANEQFF.

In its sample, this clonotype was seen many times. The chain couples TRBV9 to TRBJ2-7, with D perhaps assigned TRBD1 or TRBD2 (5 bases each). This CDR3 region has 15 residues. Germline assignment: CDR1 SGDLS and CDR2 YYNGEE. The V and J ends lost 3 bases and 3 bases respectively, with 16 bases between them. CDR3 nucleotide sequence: TGTGCCAGCAGCGAGGGACCAACAAGCCTCTACGAGCAGTACTTC. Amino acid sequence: CASSEGPTSLYEQYF. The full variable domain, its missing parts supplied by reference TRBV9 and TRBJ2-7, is DSGVTQTPKHLITATGQRVTLRCSPRSGDLSVYWYQQSLDQGLQFLIQYYNGEERAKGNILERFSAQQFPDLHSELNLSSLELGDSALYFCASSEGPTSLYEQYFGPGTRLTVT.

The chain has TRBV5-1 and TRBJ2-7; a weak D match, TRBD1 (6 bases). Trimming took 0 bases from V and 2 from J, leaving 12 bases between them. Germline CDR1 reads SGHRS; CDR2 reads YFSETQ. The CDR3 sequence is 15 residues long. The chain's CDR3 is CASSLDWTATYEQYF. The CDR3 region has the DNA TGCGCCAGCAGCTTGGACTGGACAGCTACCTACGAGCAGTACTTC.

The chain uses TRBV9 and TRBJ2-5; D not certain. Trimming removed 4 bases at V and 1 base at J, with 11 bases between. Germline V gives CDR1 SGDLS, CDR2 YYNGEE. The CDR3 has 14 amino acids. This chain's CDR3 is CASSPDWVQETQYF. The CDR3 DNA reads TGTGCCAGCAGCCCAGACTGGGTCCAAGAGACCCAGTACTTC.

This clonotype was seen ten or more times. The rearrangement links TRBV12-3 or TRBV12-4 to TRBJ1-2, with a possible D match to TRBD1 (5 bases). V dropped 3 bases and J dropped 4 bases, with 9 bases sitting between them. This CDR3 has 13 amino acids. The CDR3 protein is CASSLGEVYGYTF. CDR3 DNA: TGTGCCAGCAGTTTGGGGGAAGTCTATGGCTACACCTTC.

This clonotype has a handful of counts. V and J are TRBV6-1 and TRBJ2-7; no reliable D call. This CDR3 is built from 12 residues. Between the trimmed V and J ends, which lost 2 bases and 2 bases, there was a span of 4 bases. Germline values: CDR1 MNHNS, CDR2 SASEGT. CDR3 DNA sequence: TGTGCCAGCAGTGAAATACCCTACGAGCAGTACTTC. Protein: CASSEIPYEQYF.

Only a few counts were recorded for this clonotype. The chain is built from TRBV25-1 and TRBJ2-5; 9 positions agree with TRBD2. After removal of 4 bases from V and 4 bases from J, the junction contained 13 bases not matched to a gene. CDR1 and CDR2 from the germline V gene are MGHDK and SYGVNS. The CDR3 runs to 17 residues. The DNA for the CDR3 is TGTGCCAGCAGTGCTCCGACTGGGCGGGAGGGGAGAGAGACCCAGTACTTC. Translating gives CASSAPTGREGRETQYF.

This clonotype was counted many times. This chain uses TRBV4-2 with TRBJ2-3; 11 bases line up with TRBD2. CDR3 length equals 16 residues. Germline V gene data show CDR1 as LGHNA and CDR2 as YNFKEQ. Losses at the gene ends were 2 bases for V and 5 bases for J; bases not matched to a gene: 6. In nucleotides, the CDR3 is TGTGCCAGCAGCCAACCGGGGACTAGCGGTGGAGATACGCAGTATTTT. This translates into CASSQPGTSGGDTQYF.

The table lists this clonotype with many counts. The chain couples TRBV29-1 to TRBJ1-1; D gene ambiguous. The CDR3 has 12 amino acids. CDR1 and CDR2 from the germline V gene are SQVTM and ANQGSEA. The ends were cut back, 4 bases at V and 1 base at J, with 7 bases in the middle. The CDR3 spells CSVVRGNTEAFF. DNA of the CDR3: TGCAGCGTTGTACGGGGGAACACTGAAGCTTTCTTT.

The CDR3 region has the DNA TGTGCCAGCAGCTTGGCCGGGACAGGGGCTTCCTATGGCTACACCTTC. This translates into CASSLAGTGASYGYTF. The chain carries TRBV5-5 and TRBJ1-2; 10 positions agree with TRBD1. There are 16 residues in the CDR3. Germline CDR1 SGHKS, CDR2 YYEKEE (reference sequence). V was clipped by 0 bases and J by 4 bases; unmatched bases: 6.

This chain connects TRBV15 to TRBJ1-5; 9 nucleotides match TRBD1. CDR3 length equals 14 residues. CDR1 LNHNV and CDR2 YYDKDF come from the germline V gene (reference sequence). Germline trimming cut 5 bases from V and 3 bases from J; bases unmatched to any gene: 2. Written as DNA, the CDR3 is TGTGCCACCAGCGGGACAGGGAACAATCAGCCCCAGCATTTT. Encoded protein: CATSGTGNNQPQHF.

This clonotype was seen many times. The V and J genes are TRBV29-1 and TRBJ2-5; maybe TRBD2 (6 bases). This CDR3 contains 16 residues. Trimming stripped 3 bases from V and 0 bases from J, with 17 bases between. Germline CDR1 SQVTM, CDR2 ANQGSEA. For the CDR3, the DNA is TGCAGCGTTGATGCATACACCGGGGGAAACCAAGAGACCCAGTACTTC. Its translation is CSVDAYTGGNQETQYF. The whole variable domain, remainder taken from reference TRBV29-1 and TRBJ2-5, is SAVISQKPSRDICQRGTSLTIQCQVDSQVTMMFWYRQQPGQSLTLIATANQGSEATYESGFVIDKFPISRPNLTFSTLTVSNMSPEDSSIYLCSVDAYTGGNQETQYFGPGTRLLVL.

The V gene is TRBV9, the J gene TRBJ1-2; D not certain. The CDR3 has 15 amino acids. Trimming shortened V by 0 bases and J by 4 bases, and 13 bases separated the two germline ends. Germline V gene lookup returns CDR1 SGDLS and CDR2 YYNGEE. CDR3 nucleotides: TGTGCCAGCAGCGTAGATAGCGGAGAATTCTATGGCTACACCTTC. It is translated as CASSVDSGEFYGYTF.

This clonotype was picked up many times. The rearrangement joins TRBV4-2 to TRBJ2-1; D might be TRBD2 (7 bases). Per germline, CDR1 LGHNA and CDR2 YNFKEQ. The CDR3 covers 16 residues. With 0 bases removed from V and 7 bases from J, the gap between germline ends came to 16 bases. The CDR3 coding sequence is TGTGCCAGCAGCCAAGAGCTACGGGGGGCGGGGAATGAGCAGTTCTTC. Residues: CASSQELRGAGNEQFF.

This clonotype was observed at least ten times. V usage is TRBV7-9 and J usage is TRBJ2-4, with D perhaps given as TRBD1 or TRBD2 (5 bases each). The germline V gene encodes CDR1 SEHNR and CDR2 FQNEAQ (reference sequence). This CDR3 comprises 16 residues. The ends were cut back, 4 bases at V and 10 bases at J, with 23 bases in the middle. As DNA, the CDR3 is TGTGCCAGCAGCTCATCTTCGGGGACCTACTCGTTAATTCAGTACTTC. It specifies CASSSSSGTYSLIQYF.

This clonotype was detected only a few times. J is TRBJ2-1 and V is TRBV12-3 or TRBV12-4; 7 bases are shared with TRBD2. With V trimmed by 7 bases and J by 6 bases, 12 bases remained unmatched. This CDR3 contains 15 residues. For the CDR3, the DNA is TGTGCCAGCACCTCGGGGGGTTTAAGTGGCAATGAGCAGTTCTTC. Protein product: CASTSGGLSGNEQFF.

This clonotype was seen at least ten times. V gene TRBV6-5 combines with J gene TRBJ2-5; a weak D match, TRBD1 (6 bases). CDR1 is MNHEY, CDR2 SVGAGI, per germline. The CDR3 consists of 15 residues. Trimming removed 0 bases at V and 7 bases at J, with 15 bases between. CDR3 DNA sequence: TGTGCCAGCAGTTACTCGAATGATCTAGGGGGGACCCAGTACTTC. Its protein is CASSYSNDLGGTQYF.

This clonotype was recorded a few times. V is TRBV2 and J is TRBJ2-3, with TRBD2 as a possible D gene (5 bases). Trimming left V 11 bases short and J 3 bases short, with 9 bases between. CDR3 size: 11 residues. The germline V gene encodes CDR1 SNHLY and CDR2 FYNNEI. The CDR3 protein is CAQRRTDTQYF. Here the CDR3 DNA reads TGTGCCCAAAGGAGGACAGATACGCAGTATTTT.

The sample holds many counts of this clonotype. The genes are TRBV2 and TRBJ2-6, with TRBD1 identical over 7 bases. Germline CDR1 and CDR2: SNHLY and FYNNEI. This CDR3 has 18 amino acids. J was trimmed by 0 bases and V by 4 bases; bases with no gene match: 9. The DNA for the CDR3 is TGTGCCAGCAGTGTCGGACAGGTCCTCACCTCTGGGGCCAACGTCCTGACTTTC. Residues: CASSVGQVLTSGANVLTF. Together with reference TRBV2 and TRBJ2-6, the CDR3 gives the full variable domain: EPEVTQTPSHQVTQMGQEVILRCVPISNHLYFYWYRQILGQKVEFLVSFYNNEISEKSEIFDDQFSVERPDGSNFTLKIRSTKLEDSAMYFCASSVGQVLTSGANVLTFGAGSRLTVL.

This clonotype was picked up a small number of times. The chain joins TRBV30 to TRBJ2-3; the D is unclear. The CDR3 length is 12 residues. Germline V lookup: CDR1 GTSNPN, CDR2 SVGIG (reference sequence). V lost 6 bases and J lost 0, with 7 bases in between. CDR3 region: CACTGSTDTQYF. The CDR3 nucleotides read TGTGCCTGCACTGGCAGCACAGATACGCAGTATTTT.

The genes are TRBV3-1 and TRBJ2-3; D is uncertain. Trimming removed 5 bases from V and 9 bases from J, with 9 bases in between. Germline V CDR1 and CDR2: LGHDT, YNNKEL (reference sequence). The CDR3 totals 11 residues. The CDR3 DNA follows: TGTGCCAGCAGCTTCACTGTCACGCAGTATTTT. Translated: CASSFTVTQYF.

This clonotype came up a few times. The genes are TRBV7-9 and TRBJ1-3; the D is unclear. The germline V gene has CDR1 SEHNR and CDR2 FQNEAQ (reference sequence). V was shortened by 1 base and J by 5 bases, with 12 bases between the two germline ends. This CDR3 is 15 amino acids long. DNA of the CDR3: TGTGCCAGCAGCTTAGGTCGAACTGGCAGAAACACCATATATTTT. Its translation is CASSLGRTGRNTIYF.